This T cell receptor (beta chain) originates from a study of regulatory and conventional T cells in RAG deficiency (dated by TCRdb to the late 2010s). Looking at the study overall: The study used high-throughput TCR beta sequencing to compare repertoire diversity and composition of Treg, conventional CD4+ and CD8+ T cells between RAG-deficient patients and healthy controls.

With regard to this clone: There is no known antigen for this receptor. No base-level quality is on record; no much larger clone is a single base apart.

Receptors were amplified or captured by the immunoSEQ multiplex PCR assay. Genomic DNA from the sorted T-cell subsets was used to amplify and sequence rearranged TCR beta chain products. As for how the authors treated the data: Shannon entropy and Simpson indices were used to measure the diversity of productive TCR beta rearrangements in each repertoire. Clonal expansion was assessed using the summed frequency of the 100 most abundant productive TCR beta clonotypes among total reads. The TRB repertoires were scored with a self-reactivity index built on which amino acids appear at CDR3beta positions 6 and 7. Two-way ANOVA was applied to the repertoire analyses, whereas Student t or Mann-Whitney tests were applied to the flow cytometric analyses. TCRdb mirrors the immuneACCESS table, restricted to in-frame sequences. Some clones are absent from its copies; in checked studies, under half trace to an unresolved V gene, and the reason for the others is unknown. V and J calls and clone size are copied from that table; D and trimming were computed from the DNA. Within this sample are around 20,000 clones, with 95% to 97% of them counted one time only. The ten largest account for about 1.2% of the sample.

Including the terminal cysteine and phenylalanine, the CDR3 comprises 18 residues. This entry keeps only the CDR3 DNA: 54 bases, framed from base 1. V trim: 7 bases; J trim: 4 bases; unmatched bases: 18. As encoded in the germline V gene (reference sequence), CDR1 is LNHDA while CDR2 is SQIVND. Before genomic DNA extraction, conventional CD4+ T cells were purified from blood as CD25-low CD127-high cells. Several healthy control donors were used as the comparison group for repertoire analyses. The paper's findings and limits, for the study overall: All patient T-cell subsets had shorter CDR3 lengths; Omenn syndrome patients showed >80% Treg-Tconv repertoire overlap at nucleotide and amino acid level. Compared with control T-cell subpopulations, the RAG-deficient patients had markedly lower Shannon entropy and higher Simpson indices. Compared with controls, Omenn syndrome and CID/AS patients had approximately 91-fold fewer unique TCR beta sequences in Treg cells, but only approximately 10-fold fewer in the other subsets. The CD25-high CD127-low cells sorted from Omenn syndrome patients may be peripherally activated cells rather than true Treg cells. For some subjects, some T-cell subset analyses were not performed.

The same data also went into a second study, on regulatory T cells. As that second paper reports: The multiplex PCR relied on 52 forward TRBV primers and 13 reverse TRBJ primers, and amplification bias was corrected through assay-based and computational methods. In patients, repertoires had restricted unique TRB V-J pairs and skewed V and J gene usage, with regulatory T cells showing the most marked changes. The study compared T-cell receptor beta repertoires of sorted regulatory, conventional CD4+ and CD8+ T cells between CD3G-deficient patients and healthy controls. Ficoll density separation was used to isolate peripheral blood mononuclear cells. Rearranged TRB loci were amplified from genomic DNA by multiplex PCR within the immunoSEQ assay. TRB amplicons were sequenced on an Illumina HiSeq platform. Raw sequences were error-filtered and aligned to reference gene sequences by custom algorithms, then analyzed with the immunoSEQ online tools. Frequencies of productive and nonproductive TRB rearrangements were evaluated among both unique and total sequences. For group comparisons, t tests, Mann-Whitney tests or two-way ANOVA were performed in Prism software.

This chain is built from TRBV19 and TRBJ2-2, with 7 bases aligning to TRBD2. Sample: CD25- CD4+ T cells sorted from blood. The sequence was collected from a human donor in good health. In nucleotides, the sequence is TGTGCCAGTACTGTGACCTTTCCTGGACTAGGGACCACCGGGGAGCTGTTTTTT. Its product reads: CASTVTFPGLGTTGELFF.